These 5 T cell receptor beta chains originate from one sample sequenced in a study of cytomegalovirus exposure and HLA in healthy donors. Using immunoSEQ multiplex PCR, the repertoire was profiled, and TCRdb retains in-frame clones only, with some absent. Here the sample spans some 140,000 clones, approximately 80% being singletons. Sequencing input: PBMCs. These receptors came from a man aged 30 to 39 in good health and CMV-seropositive.

The chain employs TRBV7-6 and TRBJ2-7, with 16 nucleotides matching TRBD2. The CDR3 extends over 17 amino acids. The germline V gene encodes CDR1 SGHVS and CDR2 FNYEAQ. Trimming removed 5 bases from V and 0 bases from J; junction bases left unmatched: 4. The CDR3 sequence is CASSPGTSGRVSYEQYF. The CDR3 DNA sequence: TGTGCCAGCAGCCCAGGGACTAGCGGGAGGGTCTCCTACGAGCAGTACTTC.

V usage is TRBV9 and J usage is TRBJ2-1; perhaps TRBD1 as D (5 bases). The ends were cut back, 6 bases at V and 9 bases at J, with 10 bases in the middle. This CDR3 is built from 11 residues. Germline CDR1 SGDLS, CDR2 YYNGEE. The CDR3: CASTQGTEQFF. Here the CDR3 DNA reads TGTGCCAGCACCCAGGGTACTGAGCAGTTCTTC.

The chain has TRBV4-1 and TRBJ2-7; possible D gene TRBD1, 6 bases. CDR1 is MGHRA, CDR2 YSYEKL, per germline. V lost 2 bases and J 2 bases, leaving 10 bases between the germline ends. The length of the CDR3 is 14 residues. The CDR3 protein is CASSQPGQTYEQYF. CDR3 nucleotide sequence: TGCGCCAGCAGCCAACCTGGACAGACCTACGAGCAGTACTTC.

J is TRBJ2-5 and V is TRBV4-3; TRBD2 matches 12 bases. There are 19 residues in the CDR3. CDR1 LGHNA and CDR2 YSLEER come from the germline V gene. The junction had 12 bases not matched to a gene; V was cut back by 3 bases and J by 1 base. Here the CDR3 DNA reads TGCGCCAGCAGCCACCCCCGGACTAGCGGGATTACTCCCCAAGAGACCCAGTACTTC. Translating gives CASSHPRTSGITPQETQYF.

The rearrangement joins TRBV30 to TRBJ2-1; perhaps TRBD1 as D (5 bases). The CDR3 contains 14 residues. CDR1 is GTSNPN, CDR2 SVGIG, per germline (reference sequence). Trimming shortened V by 0 bases and J by 9 bases, and 15 bases separated the two germline ends. The CDR3 nucleotides read TGTGCCTGGAGTGTAAATCTAGGGGTGAGTGAGCAGTTCTTC. Translated, it gives CAWSVNLGVSEQFF. Combining the CDR3 with reference TRBV30 and TRBJ2-1 gives the whole variable domain SQTIHQWPATLVQPVGSPLSLECTVEGTSNPNLYWYRQAAGRGLQLLFYSVGIGQISSEVPQNLSASRPQDRQFILSSKKLLLSDSGFYLCAWSVNLGVSEQFFGPGTRLTVL.